These T cell receptor beta chains were read from a single sample in a study of beta chain features in type 1 diabetes. The repertoire was sequenced with immunoSEQ multiplex PCR; TCRdb's copy has only in-frame clones and lacks some. The sample carries roughly 170,000 clones, more than 10% recorded once. What was sequenced was central memory CD4+ T cells from blood. These receptor sequences come from a woman between 18 and 30 years old in good health. The conserved cysteine and the conserved F or W are not part of the CDR3 here. Each record gives: CDR3 protein, V gene.

ASSDPQGYNYGYT TRBV25-1
ASRAVYEQY TRBV6-6
ASSRQLNEKLF TRBV7-6
ASQETRPSGTEAF TRBV25-1
ASSPSQTGGYEQY TRBV7-2
ASSQGGTGYGDTQY TRBV14
ASSLEEFRNTEAF TRBV5-6
ASSLVEGNEQF TRBV5-4
ASRDSVNEKLF TRBV6-1
ASSLAGPNIQY TRBV5-4
ATSREDREEAF TRBV15
ASSLAGVF TRBV5-4
ASSPTGATGELF TRBV11-3
ASSQERTAGLAGETQY TRBV4-3
ASSYYRGKGYGYT TRBV6-5
ATWTVDYGYT TRBV7-2
ASSLLGQDGGEQF TRBV18
ASSQSEAFEEPQH TRBV23-1
ASSRDRAIYGYT TRBV6-5
ASSPLRAASSYNEQF TRBV18
ASSSEGTSHEKLF TRBV9
ASSLLTSTDTQY TRBV11-1
ASSPGGQGVTNTEAF TRBV7-6
ASSSGRSYEQY TRBV6-5
ASRRPGQVMETQY TRBV7-2
ASSFLPGQGLYNEQF TRBV7-2
ASSMLAGGRQETQY TRBV10-3
AWSRRGTDTQY TRBV30
ASSPPIATRDEQY TRBV18
SAGTGEKLY TRBV20-1
SARRGAGEY TRBV20-1
ASSVARTPTAGQPQH TRBV9
AWFARDREDTQY TRBV30
ASSSGQGPEEQF TRBV7-7
ASSGMGQGNQPQH TRBV6-1
ASSVRQGASGANVLT TRBV6-1
AWNRGGENTEAF TRBV30
ATYDSNQPQH TRBV19
AIKPGHHSYEQY TRBV2
SVEGTWDSRGYT TRBV29-1
ASSPNGQGAGGAGYT TRBV18
ASSASGTSGHTDTQY TRBV7-8
ASSPPSRVSYNEQF TRBV11-3
ASSLEIGAKNIQY TRBV11-2